The 10 T cell receptor beta chains reported below all come from one sample, sequenced in a study of post-analysis software for immune sequencing data. Findings of the study overall: TRBV5-6, TRBV5-1 and TRBV20-1 were among four or five TRBV segments more frequent in patients than controls.

cDNA libraries for TCR beta contained unique molecular identifiers. MiXCR, applied by TCRdb to the PCR reads, yields one record per CDR3 protein. The sample carries 740,000 or so distinct CDR3 sequences, approximately 57% recorded once. For these receptors, no antigen is known. Material: blood. The source of these receptors is a girl aged 5-17 years with multiple sclerosis.

The V gene is TRBV12-3 or TRBV12-4, the J gene TRBJ2-1; D could derive from TRBD1 or TRBD2 (5 bases each). V was cut by 10 bases and J by 9 bases, with 25 bases left in between. The CDR3 contains 15 residues. CDR3: CATRISGTVVGEQFF. The DNA of the CDR3 is TGTGCCACCCGGATTTCGGGGACGGTAGTCGGTGAGCAGTTCTTC.

This chain links TRBV6-2 or TRBV6-3 with TRBJ2-1; 7 positions match TRBD2. CDR3 length equals 17 residues. CDR1 is MNHEY and CDR2 is SVGEGT in the germline V gene. Trimming cost V 0 bases and J 3 bases; bases outside gene matches: 8. The CDR3 nucleotides read TGTGCCAGCAGTTACTCGAGGGCGGGAGCCGGCTACAATGAGCAGTTCTTC. Protein product: CASSYSRAGAGYNEQFF.

The rearrangement links TRBV25-1 to TRBJ2-3, with 9 bases fitting TRBD1. The germline gives CDR1 MGHDK, CDR2 SYGVNS. The CDR3 spans 15 residues. The V and J ends lost 0 bases and 6 bases, in that order; junction bases with no gene match: 4. CDR3 region: CASSEYRTGEDTQYF. The CDR3 DNA follows: TGTGCCAGCAGTGAATATAGGACAGGGGAGGATACGCAGTATTTT.

About this clonotype: One end of the junction is discordant with germline, which a read error may explain. The chain recombines TRBV20-1 with TRBJ2-1; 7 nucleotides align to TRBD1. The CDR3 contains 14 residues. Germline CDR1 is DFQATT and CDR2 is SNEGSKA (reference sequence). CDR3 DNA sequence: TGCAGTGGCGGACAGGAGATCTCCTACAATGGGCAGTTCTTC. Its translation is CSGGQEISYNGQFF.

In its sample, this clonotype was seen many times. The chain couples TRBV29-1 to TRBJ2-1, with D tentatively TRBD1 (6 bases). Trimming left V 3 bases short and J 8 bases short, with 11 bases between. CDR1 is SQVTM and CDR2 is ANQGSEA in the germline V gene. The length of the CDR3 is 12 residues. CDR3 region: CSVDWGRHEQFF. The DNA of the CDR3 is TGCAGCGTTGATTGGGGGCGACATGAGCAGTTCTTC.

The chain combines TRBV6-6 with TRBJ2-7; D is perhaps TRBD2 (5 bases). The CDR3 is made up of 14 amino acids. The V end was cut by 6 bases, the J end by 0 bases, with 12 bases between. Germline V gives CDR1 MNHNY, CDR2 SVGAGI (reference sequence). The CDR3 loop is CASRQADTSYEQYF. The DNA for the CDR3 is TGTGCCAGCAGACAAGCGGATACCTCCTACGAGCAGTACTTC.

The chain joins TRBV29-1 to TRBJ2-3; no reliable D call. In germline, CDR1 is SQVTM, CDR2 ANQGSEA. Deletions cut 5 bases from V and 0 bases from J, with 12 bases between. This CDR3 region has 14 residues. The CDR3 bases are TGCAGCGTTTGGGGAACTATTAGCACAGATACGCAGTATTTT. This encodes CSVWGTISTDTQYF.

The chain joins TRBV20-1 to TRBJ2-1; D perhaps matches TRBD2 (5 bases). CDR1 and CDR2 (germline): DFQATT, SNEGSKA (reference sequence). The ends were cut back, 5 bases at V and 7 bases at J, with 12 bases in the middle. The CDR3 covers 12 residues. CDR3 region: CSAPTPGNEQFF. The CDR3 DNA reads TGCAGTGCTCCGACGCCGGGGAATGAGCAGTTCTTC.

There are a few counts of this clonotype. The chain employs TRBV30 and TRBJ2-1; 14 bases map to TRBD2. Unmatched junction bases numbered 3, after V lost 5 bases and J lost 6 bases. This CDR3 comprises 14 residues. The germline V gene has CDR1 GTSNPN and CDR2 SVGIG (reference sequence). CDR3 amino acids: CAWGTSGSGNEQFF. CDR3 nucleotide sequence: TGTGCCTGGGGGACTAGCGGGAGCGGCAATGAGCAGTTCTTC. The whole variable domain, filled in from reference TRBV30 and TRBJ2-1, reads SQTIHQWPATLVQPVGSPLSLECTVEGTSNPNLYWYRQAAGRGLQLLFYSVGIGQISSEVPQNLSASRPQDRQFILSSKKLLLSDSGFYLCAWGTSGSGNEQFFGPGTRLTVL.

The chain carries TRBV5-1 and TRBJ2-5, with 9 bases identical to TRBD1. CDR1 is SGHRS and CDR2 is YFSETQ in the germline V gene. J was trimmed by 4 bases and V by 3 bases; bases with no gene match: 4. The CDR3 loop spans 14 amino acids. Here the CDR3 DNA reads TGCGCCAGCAGCTCCCAGGACAGGGGAGAGACCCAGTACTTC. This gives the protein CASSSQDRGETQYF.